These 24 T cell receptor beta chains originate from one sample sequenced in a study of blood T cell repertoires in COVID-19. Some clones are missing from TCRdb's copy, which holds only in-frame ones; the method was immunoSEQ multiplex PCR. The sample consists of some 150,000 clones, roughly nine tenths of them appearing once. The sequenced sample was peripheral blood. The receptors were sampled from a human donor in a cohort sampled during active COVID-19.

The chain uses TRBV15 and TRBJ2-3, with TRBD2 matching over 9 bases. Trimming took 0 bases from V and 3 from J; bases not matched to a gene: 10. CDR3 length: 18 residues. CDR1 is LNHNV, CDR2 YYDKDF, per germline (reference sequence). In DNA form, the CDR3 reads TGTGCCACCAGCAGAGAGCGGGGGCGGGGGGGCCTAACAGATACGCAGTATTTT. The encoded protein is CATSRERGRGGLTDTQYF.

The CDR3 is CASSYTSAGGGEKLFF. Written as DNA, the CDR3 is TGTGCCAGCAGTTACACTTCGGCGGGGGGAGGTGAAAAACTGTTTTTT. This rearrangement joins TRBV6-5 to TRBJ1-4, with a possible D match to TRBD1 (5 bases). The CDR3 loop spans 16 amino acids. V was pared by 2 bases and J by 7 bases, with 17 bases between. The germline gives CDR1 MNHEY, CDR2 SVGAGI.

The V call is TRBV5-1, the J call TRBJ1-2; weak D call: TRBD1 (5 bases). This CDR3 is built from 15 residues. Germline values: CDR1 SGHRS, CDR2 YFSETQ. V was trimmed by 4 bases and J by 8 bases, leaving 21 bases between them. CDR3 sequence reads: CASSPDPPGLAGYTF. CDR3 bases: TGCGCCAGCAGCCCCGACCCACCAGGGTTGGCGGGCTACACCTTC. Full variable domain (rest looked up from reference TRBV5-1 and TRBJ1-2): KAGVTQTPRYLIKTRGQQVTLSCSPISGHRSVSWYQQTPGQGLQFLFEYFSETQRNKGNFPGRFSGRQFSNSRSEMNVSTLELGDSALYLCASSPDPPGLAGYTFGSGTRLTVV.

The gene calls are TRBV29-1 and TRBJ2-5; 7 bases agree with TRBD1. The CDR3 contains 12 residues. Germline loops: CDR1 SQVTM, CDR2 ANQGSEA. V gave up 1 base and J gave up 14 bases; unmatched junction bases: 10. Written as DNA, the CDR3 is TGCAGCGTTGAAGTTGGGACAGATGCCGGATACTTC. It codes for CSVEVGTDAGYF.

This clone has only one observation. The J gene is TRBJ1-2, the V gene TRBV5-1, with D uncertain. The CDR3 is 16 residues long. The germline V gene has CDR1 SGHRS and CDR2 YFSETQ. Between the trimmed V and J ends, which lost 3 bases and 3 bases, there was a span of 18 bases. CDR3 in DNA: TGCGCCAGCAGCTCGAAGACATTTGCAGGTGACTATGGCTACACCTTC. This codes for CASSSKTFAGDYGYTF.

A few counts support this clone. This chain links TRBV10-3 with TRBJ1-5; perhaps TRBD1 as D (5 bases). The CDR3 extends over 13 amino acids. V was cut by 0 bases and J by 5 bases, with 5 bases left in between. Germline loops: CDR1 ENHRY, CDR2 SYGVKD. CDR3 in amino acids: CAISESTDQPQHF. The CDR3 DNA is TGTGCCATCAGTGAGTCGACAGATCAGCCCCAGCATTTT.

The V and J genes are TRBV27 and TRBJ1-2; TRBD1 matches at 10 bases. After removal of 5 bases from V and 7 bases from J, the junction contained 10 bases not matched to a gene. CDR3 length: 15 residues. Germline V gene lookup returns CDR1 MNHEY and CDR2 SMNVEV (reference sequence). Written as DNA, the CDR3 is TGTGCCAGCAGTCGACAGGGGGCGTCACATGTTGGCTACACCTTC. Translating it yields CASSRQGASHVGYTF.

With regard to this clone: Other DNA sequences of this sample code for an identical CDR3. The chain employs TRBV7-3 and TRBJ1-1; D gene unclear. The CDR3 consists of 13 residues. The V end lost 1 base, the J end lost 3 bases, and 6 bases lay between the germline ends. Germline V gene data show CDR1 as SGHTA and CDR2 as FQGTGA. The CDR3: CASSLNRDTEAFF. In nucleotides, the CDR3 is TGTGCCAGCAGCTTAAATCGCGACACTGAAGCTTTCTTT.

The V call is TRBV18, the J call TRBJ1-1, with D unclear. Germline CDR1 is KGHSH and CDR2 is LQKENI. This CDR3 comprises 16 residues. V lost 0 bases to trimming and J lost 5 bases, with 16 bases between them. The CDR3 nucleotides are TGTGCCAGCTCACCACCCGGACTTATAAAAAGTACTGAAGCTTTCTTT. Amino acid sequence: CASSPPGLIKSTEAFF.

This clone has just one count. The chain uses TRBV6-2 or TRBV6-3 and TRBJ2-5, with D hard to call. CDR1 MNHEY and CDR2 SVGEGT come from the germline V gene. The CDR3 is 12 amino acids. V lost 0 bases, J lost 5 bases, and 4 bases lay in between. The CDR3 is CASSYSAETQYF. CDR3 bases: TGTGCCAGCAGTTACTCTGCGGAGACCCAGTACTTC.

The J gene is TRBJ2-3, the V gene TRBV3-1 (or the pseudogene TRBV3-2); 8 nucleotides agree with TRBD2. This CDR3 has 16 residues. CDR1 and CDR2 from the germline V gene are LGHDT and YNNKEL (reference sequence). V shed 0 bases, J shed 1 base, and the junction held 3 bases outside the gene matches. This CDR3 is CASSQETSVGTDTQYF. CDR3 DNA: TGTGCCAGCAGCCAAGAGACTAGCGTAGGCACAGATACGCAGTATTTT.

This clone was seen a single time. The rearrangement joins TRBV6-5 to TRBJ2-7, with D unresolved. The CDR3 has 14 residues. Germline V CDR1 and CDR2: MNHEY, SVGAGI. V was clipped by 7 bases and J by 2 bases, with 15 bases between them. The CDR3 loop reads CASKYRPGPYEQYF. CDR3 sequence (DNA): TGTGCCAGCAAATATCGGCCAGGTCCCTACGAGCAGTACTTC.

The CDR3 sequence: CASSLSRGNSPLHF. CDR3 bases: TGTGCCAGCTCCCTGAGCCGGGGGAATTCACCCCTCCACTTT. This chain uses TRBV3-1 (or the pseudogene TRBV3-2) with TRBJ1-6, with a tentative D call TRBD1 (5 bases). This CDR3 contains 14 residues. V dropped 8 bases and J dropped 7 bases, with 15 bases sitting between them. Germline CDR1 is LGHDT and CDR2 is YNNKEL (reference sequence).

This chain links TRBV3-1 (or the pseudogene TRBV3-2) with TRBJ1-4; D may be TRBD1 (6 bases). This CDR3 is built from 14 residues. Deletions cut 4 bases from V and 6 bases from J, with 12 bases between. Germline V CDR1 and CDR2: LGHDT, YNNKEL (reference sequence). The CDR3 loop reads CASSRHRADEKLFF. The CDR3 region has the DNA TGTGCCAGCAGCCGTCACAGGGCGGATGAAAAACTGTTTTTT.

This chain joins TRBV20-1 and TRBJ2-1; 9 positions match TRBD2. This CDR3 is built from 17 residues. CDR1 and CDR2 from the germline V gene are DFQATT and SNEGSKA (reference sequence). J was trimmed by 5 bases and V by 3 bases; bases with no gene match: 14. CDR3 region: CSASGLGAGGRNNEQFF. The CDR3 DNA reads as TGCAGTGCTAGTGGGCTGGGAGCGGGGGGCCGAAACAATGAGCAGTTCTTC.

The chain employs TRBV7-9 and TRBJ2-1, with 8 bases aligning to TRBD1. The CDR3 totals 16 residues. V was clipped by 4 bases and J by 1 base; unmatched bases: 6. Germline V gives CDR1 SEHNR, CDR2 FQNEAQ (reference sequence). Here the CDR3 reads CASSSFDRGSYNEQFF. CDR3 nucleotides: TGTGCCAGCAGCTCATTCGACAGGGGATCCTACAATGAGCAGTTCTTC.

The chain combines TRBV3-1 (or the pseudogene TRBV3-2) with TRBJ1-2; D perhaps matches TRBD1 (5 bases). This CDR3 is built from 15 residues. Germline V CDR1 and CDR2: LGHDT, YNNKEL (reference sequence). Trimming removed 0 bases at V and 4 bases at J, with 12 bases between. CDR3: CASSQDRGGGYGYTF. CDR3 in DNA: TGTGCCAGCAGCCAAGATCGCGGCGGGGGCTATGGCTACACCTTC.

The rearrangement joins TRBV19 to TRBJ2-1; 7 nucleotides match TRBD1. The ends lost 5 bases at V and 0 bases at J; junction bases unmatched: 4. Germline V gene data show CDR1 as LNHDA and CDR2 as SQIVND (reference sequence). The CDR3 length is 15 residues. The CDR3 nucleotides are TGTGCCAGTAGTGAACAGGGGAGCTCCTACAATGAGCAGTTCTTC. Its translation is CASSEQGSSYNEQFF.

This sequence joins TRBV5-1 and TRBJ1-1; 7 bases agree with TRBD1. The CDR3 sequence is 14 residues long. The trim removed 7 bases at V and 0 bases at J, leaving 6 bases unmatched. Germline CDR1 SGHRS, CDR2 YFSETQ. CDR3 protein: CASRTQGLNTEAFF. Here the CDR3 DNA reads TGCGCCAGCCGAACACAGGGGTTGAACACTGAAGCTTTCTTT.

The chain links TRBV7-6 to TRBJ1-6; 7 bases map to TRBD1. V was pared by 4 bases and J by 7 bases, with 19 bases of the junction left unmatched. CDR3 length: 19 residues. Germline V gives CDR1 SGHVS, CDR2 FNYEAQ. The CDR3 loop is CASSSYTGSRTGGNSPLHF. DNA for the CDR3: TGTGCCAGCAGCTCTTACACGGGGTCCCGGACAGGAGGAAATTCACCCCTCCACTTT.

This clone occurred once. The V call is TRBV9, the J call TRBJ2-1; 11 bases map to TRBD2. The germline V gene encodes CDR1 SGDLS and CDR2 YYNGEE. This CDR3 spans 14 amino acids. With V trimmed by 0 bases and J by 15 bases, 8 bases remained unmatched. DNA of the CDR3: TGTGCCAGCAGCGTAGGGCTAGCGGGGGGCCCCGGGTTCTTC. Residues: CASSVGLAGGPGFF.

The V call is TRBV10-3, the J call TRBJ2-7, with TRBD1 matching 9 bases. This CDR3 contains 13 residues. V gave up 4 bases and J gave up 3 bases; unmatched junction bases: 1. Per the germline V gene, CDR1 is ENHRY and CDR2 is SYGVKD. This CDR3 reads CAISGTGVYEQYF. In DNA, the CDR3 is TGTGCCATCAGTGGGACAGGGGTCTACGAGCAGTACTTC.

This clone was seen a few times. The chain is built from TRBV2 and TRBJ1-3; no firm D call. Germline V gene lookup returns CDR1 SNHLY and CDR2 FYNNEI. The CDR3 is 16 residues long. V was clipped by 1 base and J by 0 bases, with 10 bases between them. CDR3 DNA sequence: TGTGCCAGCAGTGAAGGATACAGATTCTCTGGAAACACCATATATTTT. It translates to CASSEGYRFSGNTIYF.

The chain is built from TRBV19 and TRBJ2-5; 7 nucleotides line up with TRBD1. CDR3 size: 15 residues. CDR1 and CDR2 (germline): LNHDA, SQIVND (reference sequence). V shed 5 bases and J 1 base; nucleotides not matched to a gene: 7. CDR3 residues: CASSSLRDSQETQYF. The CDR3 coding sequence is TGTGCCAGTAGTTCCCTCCGGGACAGCCAAGAGACCCAGTACTTC.